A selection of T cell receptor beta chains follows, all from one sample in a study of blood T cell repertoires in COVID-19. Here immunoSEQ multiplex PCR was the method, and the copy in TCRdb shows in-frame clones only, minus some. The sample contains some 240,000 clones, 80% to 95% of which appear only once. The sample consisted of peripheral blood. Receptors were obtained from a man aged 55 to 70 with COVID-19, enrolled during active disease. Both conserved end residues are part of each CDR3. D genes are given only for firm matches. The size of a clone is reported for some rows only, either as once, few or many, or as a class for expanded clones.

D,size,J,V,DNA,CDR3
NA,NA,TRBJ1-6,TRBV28,TGTGCCAGCAGATCCGGACAGCCGAATTCACCCCTCCACTTT,CASRSGQPNSPLHF
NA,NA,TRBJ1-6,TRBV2,TGTGCCAGCAGGGCGGACATCATTAATTCACCCCTCCACTTT,CASRADIINSPLHF
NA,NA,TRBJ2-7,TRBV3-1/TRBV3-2,TGTGCCAGCAGCGCAGCGGCTACCTACGAGCAGTACTTC,CASSAAATYEQYF
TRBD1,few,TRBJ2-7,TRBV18,TGTGCCAGCTCACCACGACAGGGTGATACATACGAGCAGTACTTC,CASSPRQGDTYEQYF
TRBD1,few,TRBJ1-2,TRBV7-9,TGTGCCAGCAGCTCGGCCGGGGGACAGTCTAACTATGGCTACACCTTC,CASSSAGGQSNYGYTF
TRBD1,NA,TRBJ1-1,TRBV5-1,TGCGCCAGCAGCTTGCCCTCCACCGGGACAGGGGACACTGAAGCTTTCTTT,CASSLPSTGTGDTEAFF
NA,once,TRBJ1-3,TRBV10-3,TGTGCCATCACCGCTAAGCTAGTCGCTGGAAACACCATATATTTT,CAITAKLVAGNTIYF
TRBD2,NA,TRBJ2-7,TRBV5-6,TGTGCCAGCGCTCTAGCGGGATACGAGCAGTACTTC,CASALAGYEQYF
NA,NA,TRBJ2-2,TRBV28,TGTGCCACCTATCGGCGGGATAGCACCGGGGAGCTGTTTTTT,CATYRRDSTGELFF
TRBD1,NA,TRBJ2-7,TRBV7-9,TGTGCCAGCAGCCCCGACAGGGTAAGCTCCTACGAGCAGTACTTC,CASSPDRVSSYEQYF
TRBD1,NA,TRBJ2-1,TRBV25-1,TGTGCCAGCAGGGGGACAGGGAAAAGTTTGGGTGAGCAGTTCTTC,CASRGTGKSLGEQFF
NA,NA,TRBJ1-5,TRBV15,TGTGCCACCAGCAGACAATCTACAGGGCGTAATCAGCCCCAGCATTTT,CATSRQSTGRNQPQHF
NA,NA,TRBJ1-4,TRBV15,TGTGCCACCAGCAGATCAGCAGGGTATCAAACAACTAATGAAAAACTGTTTTTT,CATSRSAGYQTTNEKLFF
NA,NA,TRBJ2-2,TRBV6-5,TGTGCCAGCAGTCATAACACCGGGGAGCTGTTTTTT,CASSHNTGELFF
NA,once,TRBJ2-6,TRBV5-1,TGCGCCAGCAGCTTGGGTCCTCCCGGGGCCAACGTCCTGACTTTC,CASSLGPPGANVLTF